Listed here is a single TCR beta chain. This sample is part of a study of blood T cell repertoires in COVID-19. Profiled with immunoSEQ multiplex PCR; TCRdb holds only in-frame clones, not every one. The sample lists more than 70,000 clones, 85% seen once, with under 4.5% in the top ten. Germline assignment: CDR1 MNHEY and CDR2 SVGAGI. This CDR3 has 16 residues. J lost 4 bases, V lost 2 bases, and 10 bases had no gene match. This clonotype originated in a man in his 60s with acute or convalescent COVID-19. Sequencing input: peripheral blood. J is TRBJ2-7 and V is TRBV6-5; 8 bases agree with TRBD2. The CDR3 sequence is CASSYGRGGEGYEQYF. The CDR3 DNA is TGTGCCAGCAGTTACGGCCGGGGGGGGGAAGGGTACGAGCAGTACTTC.